This is a list of T cell receptor beta chains from one sample in a study of identical twins. TCRdb itself ran the 5' RACE reads through MiXCR, one entry per CDR3 protein. The data show about 690,000 distinct CDR3 sequences, 5.5% to 6.5% seen once. Sequences were obtained from naive T cells sorted from blood. The receptors were sampled from a young man in good health. Both conserved end residues are part of each CDR3. The D gene is left open where the match is weak. Clone size is not always given. Where it is, it says once, few, many or a class for expanded clones.

j_gene: TRBJ1-4; abundance: -; d_gene: -; v_gene: TRBV5-1; CDR3aa: CASSLGETTNEKLFF; CDR3nt: TGCGCCAGCAGCTTGGGAGAAACAACTAATGAAAAACTGTTTTTT
j_gene: TRBJ2-5; abundance: many; d_gene: -; v_gene: TRBV7-9; CDR3aa: CASSLAVQETQYF; CDR3nt: TGTGCCAGCAGCTTAGCAGTACAAGAGACCCAGTACTTC
j_gene: TRBJ2-1; abundance: few; d_gene: -; v_gene: TRBV7-9; CDR3aa: CASSLVRSSSSYNEQFF; CDR3nt: TGTGCCAGCAGCTTAGTTCGCTCGTCGAGCTCCTACAATGAGCAGTTCTTC
j_gene: TRBJ1-5; abundance: -; d_gene: -; v_gene: TRBV25-1; CDR3aa: CASSEPYQPQHF; CDR3nt: TGTGCCAGCAGTGAGCCCTATCAGCCCCAGCATTTT
j_gene: TRBJ2-1; abundance: -; d_gene: TRBD2; v_gene: TRBV7-2; CDR3aa: CASSGLAGGPVRNEQFF; CDR3nt: TGTGCCAGCAGCGGACTAGCGGGAGGGCCCGTTCGGAATGAGCAGTTCTTC
j_gene: TRBJ2-2; abundance: many; d_gene: -; v_gene: TRBV7-2; CDR3aa: CASSLDGSLPGELFF; CDR3nt: TGTGCCAGCAGCTTAGATGGTAGCCTACCCGGGGAGCTGTTTTTT
j_gene: TRBJ2-1; abundance: few; d_gene: TRBD2; v_gene: TRBV7-2; CDR3aa: CASSLGGGGYDEQFF; CDR3nt: TGTGCCAGCAGCTTAGGGGGGGGAGGGTACGATGAGCAGTTCTTC
j_gene: TRBJ2-7; abundance: -; d_gene: -; v_gene: TRBV20-1; CDR3aa: CSARSKPTYEQYF; CDR3nt: TGCAGTGCTAGATCCAAGCCCACCTACGAGCAGTACTTC
j_gene: TRBJ2-3; abundance: -; d_gene: -; v_gene: TRBV11-2; CDR3aa: CASSLGPANTQYF; CDR3nt: TGTGCCAGCAGCTTAGGGCCAGCTAATACGCAGTATTTT
j_gene: TRBJ2-4; abundance: many; d_gene: -; v_gene: TRBV21-1; CDR3aa: CASSSVIPQNIQYF; CDR3nt: TGTGCCAGCAGCAGCGTCATCCCCCAAAACATTCAGTACTTC
j_gene: TRBJ2-7; abundance: many; d_gene: TRBD2; v_gene: TRBV7-2; CDR3aa: CASSLAREGEQYF; CDR3nt: TGTGCCAGCAGCTTAGCCCGGGAGGGCGAGCAGTACTTC
j_gene: TRBJ2-3; abundance: many; d_gene: -; v_gene: TRBV5-5; CDR3aa: CASTPHGGSDSSTDTQYF; CDR3nt: TGTGCCAGCACACCACACGGGGGTAGCGACTCTAGCACAGATACGCAGTATTTT
j_gene: TRBJ2-7; abundance: -; d_gene: -; v_gene: TRBV28; CDR3aa: CASTPPGLFYEQYF; CDR3nt: TGTGCCAGCACACCTCCCGGACTTTTCTACGAGCAGTACTTC
j_gene: TRBJ2-7; abundance: -; d_gene: -; v_gene: TRBV6-5; CDR3aa: CASRSIRNEQYF; CDR3nt: TGTGCCAGCAGGTCCATTCGGAACGAGCAGTACTTC
j_gene: TRBJ2-7; abundance: many; d_gene: -; v_gene: TRBV29-1; CDR3aa: CSARTEGYEQYF; CDR3nt: TGCAGCGCCCGGACAGAGGGCTACGAGCAGTACTTC
j_gene: TRBJ1-3; abundance: many; d_gene: -; v_gene: TRBV6-5; CDR3aa: CASSYSTWDTASGNTIYF; CDR3nt: TGTGCCAGCAGTTACTCGACGTGGGACACCGCCTCTGGAAACACCATATATTTT
j_gene: TRBJ1-2; abundance: few; d_gene: TRBD1; v_gene: TRBV20-1; CDR3aa: CSARDRGYGYTF; CDR3nt: TGCAGTGCAAGGGACAGGGGGTATGGCTACACCTTC
j_gene: TRBJ2-1; abundance: -; d_gene: -; v_gene: TRBV5-1; CDR3aa: CASSVVLGEEFF; CDR3nt: TGCGCCAGCAGCGTTGTTTTGGGAGAGGAGTTCTTC
j_gene: TRBJ1-2; abundance: -; d_gene: TRBD1; v_gene: TRBV5-1; CDR3aa: CASSWDSYYGYTF; CDR3nt: TGCGCCAGCAGCTGGGACAGTTACTATGGCTACACCTTC
j_gene: TRBJ2-6; abundance: many; d_gene: -; v_gene: TRBV7-9; CDR3aa: CASGLTVDSGANVLTF; CDR3nt: TGTGCCAGCGGGCTGACGGTCGACTCTGGGGCCAACGTCCTGACTTTC
j_gene: TRBJ1-2; abundance: few; d_gene: -; v_gene: TRBV3-1; CDR3aa: CASRTGNYGYTF; CDR3nt: TGTGCCAGCCGGACGGGGAACTATGGCTACACCTTC
j_gene: TRBJ2-1; abundance: many; d_gene: -; v_gene: TRBV25-1; CDR3aa: CASRGHSYNEQFF; CDR3nt: TGTGCCAGCAGAGGACACTCCTACAATGAGCAGTTCTTC
j_gene: TRBJ2-7; abundance: many; d_gene: TRBD2; v_gene: TRBV15; CDR3aa: CATSRGTAGVYEQYF; CDR3nt: TGTGCCACCAGCAGAGGAACAGCGGGAGTTTACGAGCAGTACTTC
j_gene: TRBJ2-5; abundance: -; d_gene: -; v_gene: TRBV7-8; CDR3aa: CASSLDDDQETQYF; CDR3nt: TGTGCCAGCAGCTTAGACGACGACCAAGAGACCCAGTACTTC
j_gene: TRBJ1-5; abundance: -; d_gene: -; v_gene: TRBV3-1; CDR3aa: CASSQEFSPQPQHF; CDR3nt: TGTGCCAGCAGCCAAGAGTTCTCACCCCAGCCCCAGCATTTT
j_gene: TRBJ1-3; abundance: -; d_gene: -; v_gene: TRBV7-8; CDR3aa: CASRGGGPRAGNTIYF; CDR3nt: TGTGCCAGCCGGGGGGGTGGTCCTCGGGCTGGAAACACCATATATTTT
j_gene: TRBJ1-1; abundance: many; d_gene: -; v_gene: TRBV29-1; CDR3aa: CSVVRTEAFF; CDR3nt: TGCAGCGTTGTTCGTACTGAAGCTTTCTTT
j_gene: TRBJ2-5; abundance: -; d_gene: -; v_gene: TRBV29-1; CDR3aa: CSADIQNPETQYF; CDR3nt: TGCAGCGCCGATATCCAAAACCCAGAGACCCAGTACTTC
j_gene: TRBJ2-2; abundance: few; d_gene: TRBD2; v_gene: TRBV7-3; CDR3aa: CASSLRGSLAGELFF; CDR3nt: TGTGCCAGCAGCTTACGCGGGAGCCTAGCCGGGGAGCTGTTTTTT
j_gene: TRBJ2-2; abundance: many; d_gene: TRBD2; v_gene: TRBV6-1; CDR3aa: CASSHAGLAGNTGELFF; CDR3nt: TGTGCCAGCAGCCACGCCGGACTAGCGGGGAACACCGGGGAGCTGTTTTTT
j_gene: TRBJ1-6; abundance: many; d_gene: TRBD1; v_gene: TRBV4-3; CDR3aa: CASSRDRGDFSSPLHF; CDR3nt: TGCGCCAGCAGCCGGGACAGGGGGGACTTTAGTTCACCCCTCCACTTT
j_gene: TRBJ2-3; abundance: once; d_gene: TRBD2; v_gene: TRBV7-2; CDR3aa: CASSLGMRERTDTQYF; CDR3nt: TGTGCCAGCAGCTTAGGAATGCGGGAGCGCACAGATACGCAGTATTTT
j_gene: TRBJ1-4; abundance: -; d_gene: -; v_gene: TRBV20-1; CDR3aa: CSARIREKLFF; CDR3nt: TGCAGTGCTAGAATCCGTGAAAAACTGTTTTTT